These T cell receptor beta chains were read from a single sample in a study of graft-versus-host responses after intestinal transplantation. The protocol was immunoSEQ multiplex PCR, while the TCRdb copy is restricted to in-frame clones and leaves out a portion. Among around 120,000 clones listed, 85% to 95% were seen once. The antigens for these receptors are not known. This material consisted of unstimulated CD8+ T cells sorted from spleen or lymph node cells, taken before intestinal transplant. Receptors were obtained from a human donor who received an intestinal transplant. The CDR3 runs from the conserved cysteine through the conserved F or W. The D gene is left open where the match is weak. Clone size is given for some rows only: seen once, a few or many times, or a class if the clone is expanded.

D,V,J,size,DNA,CDR3
.,TRBV5-1,TRBJ1-4,.,TGCGCCAGCAGGCCCCACTCCAATAATGAAAAACTGTTTTTT,CASRPHSNNEKLFF
TRBD2,TRBV7-2,TRBJ2-7,.,TGTGCCAGCAGTCTCCCGGGACTAGCGCCCTACGAGCAGTACTTC,CASSLPGLAPYEQYF
.,TRBV11-2,TRBJ2-1,.,TGTGCCAGCAGCCCCAAAAGAGGGACGGTGGTCTCCTACAATGAGCAGTTCTTC,CASSPKRGTVVSYNEQFF
.,TRBV4-1,TRBJ1-2,.,TGCGCCAGCAGCCAAGGGCCTCAAGGTAACTATGGCTACACCTTC,CASSQGPQGNYGYTF
.,TRBV27,TRBJ2-5,.,TGTGCCAGCAGTTTGTTGGACTCAACCCAAGAGACCCAGTACTTC,CASSLLDSTQETQYF
.,TRBV7-3,TRBJ2-7,few,TGTGCCAGCAGCTTAAAGGGGGGAGCTACGAACGAGCAGTACTTC,CASSLKGGATNEQYF
.,TRBV5-4,TRBJ2-5,.,TGTGCCAGCAGTACCCCAGGGGCGGGAGCCTATCAAGAGACCCAGTACTTC,CASSTPGAGAYQETQYF
.,TRBV4-1,TRBJ1-5,.,TGCGCCAGCAGCCAAGAAGCCAGGGAGGATCAGCCCCAGCATTTT,CASSQEAREDQPQHF
.,TRBV28,TRBJ2-7,.,TGTGCCAGCAGGACTCAGGGGAGGAACTACGAGCAGTACTTC,CASRTQGRNYEQYF
TRBD1,TRBV7-2,TRBJ1-1,.,TGTGCCAGCAGCCTCCCGCGGGACAGGTGGAACACTGAAGCTTTCTTT,CASSLPRDRWNTEAFF
TRBD1,TRBV6-5,TRBJ1-2,.,TGTGCCAGCAGTCCACAGGGGGCGAACTATGGCTACACCTTC,CASSPQGANYGYTF
.,TRBV7-9,TRBJ1-2,.,TGTGCCAGCAGCTACGGTGGGGGGCGGCGGAACTATGGCTACACCTTC,CASSYGGGRRNYGYTF
TRBD1,TRBV28,TRBJ2-7,once,TGTGCCACCGGACAGGTCACCTACGAGCAGTACTTC,CATGQVTYEQYF
TRBD1,TRBV2,TRBJ1-3,.,TGTGCCAGCAGTGAAGCTCCTGGACAGGGAGAAATGCTCTGGGGAAACACCATATATTTT,CASSEAPGQGEMLWGNTIYF
.,TRBV5-1,TRBJ1-1,.,TGCGCCAGCAGCTTGGCGGGGAACACTGAAGCTTTCTTT,CASSLAGNTEAFF
.,TRBV15,TRBJ2-1,.,TGTGCCACCAGCAGTCCCGGGACTGTTAGCTCCTACAATGAGCAGTTCTTC,CATSSPGTVSSYNEQFF
TRBD2,TRBV5-4,TRBJ2-1,.,TGTGCCAGCAGCCGCCTGAGCGGGATAAGCAATGAGCAGTTCTTC,CASSRLSGISNEQFF
.,TRBV9,TRBJ1-3,.,TGTGCCAGCAGCGTAGAAGTGACAGACTCTGGAAACACCATATATTTT,CASSVEVTDSGNTIYF
.,TRBV19,TRBJ1-2,once,TGTGCCAGTAGTGGCTCGGGGGTCCCCCTCTATGGCTACACCTTC,CASSGSGVPLYGYTF
.,TRBV4-1,TRBJ2-7,few,TGCGCCAGCAGCCCTCAGTACTCCTACGAGCAGTACTTC,CASSPQYSYEQYF
TRBD1,TRBV11-3,TRBJ2-1,.,TGTGCCAGCAGCTTAGGGACAGGGGTTTGGACTAGGTCTAATTACAATGAGCAGTTCTTC,CASSLGTGVWTRSNYNEQFF
TRBD1,TRBV29-1,TRBJ2-2,.,TGCAGCTTGCGGACAGGGGACACCGGGGAGCTGTTTTTT,CSLRTGDTGELFF
.,TRBV5-4,TRBJ2-7,once,TGTGCCAGCAGCTTGGGCAGGGGAGGAGGCTACGAGCAGTACTTC,CASSLGRGGGYEQYF
.,TRBV27,TRBJ2-3,.,TGTGCCAGCAGTTTATCGGTCTCCCTAGCAGATACGCAGTATTTT,CASSLSVSLADTQYF
TRBD2,TRBV11-2,TRBJ2-7,.,TGTGCCAGCAGCTTAGGATCTGGTAGCGGGTACGAGCAGTACTTC,CASSLGSGSGYEQYF
.,TRBV27,TRBJ1-1,.,TGTGCCAGCAGTTTAATCCAGGCCTCGCCTGAAGCTTTCTTT,CASSLIQASPEAFF
.,TRBV25-1,TRBJ2-1,.,TGTGCCAGTACGAGGAGGGACCCCAATGAGCAGTTCTTC,CASTRRDPNEQFF
TRBD1,TRBV19,TRBJ1-4,.,TGTGCCAGTAGTACCCTACAGGGGACGATAAAGGAAAAACTGTTTTTT,CASSTLQGTIKEKLFF
.,TRBV13,TRBJ2-7,.,TGTGCCAGTACCGGGACCAACTACGAGCAGTACTTC,CASTGTNYEQYF
TRBD1,TRBV19,TRBJ2-7,.,TGTGCCAGTAGTATAGGACAGGGGTCCTTCTACGAGCAGTACTTC,CASSIGQGSFYEQYF
TRBD2,TRBV10-3,TRBJ2-2,.,TGTGCCATCACTTCGGGACTAGCGGGAGAGAAGGACACCGGGGAGCTGTTTTTT,CAITSGLAGEKDTGELFF
.,TRBV18,TRBJ1-2,.,TGTGCCAGCTCACCACCGTTTGGCAGGGAGTATTACTATGGCTACACCTTC,CASSPPFGREYYYGYTF
.,TRBV10-3,TRBJ2-2,.,TGTGCCATCAGTGAACTTAGCGGGGAGCTGTTTTTT,CAISELSGELFF
.,TRBV19,TRBJ2-7,.,TGTGCCAGTACCGGACGGAACACCTACGAGCAGTACTTC,CASTGRNTYEQYF
.,TRBV27,TRBJ1-5,.,TGTGCCAGCAGTTTACAGGGGTATAGCAATCAGCCCCAGCATTTT,CASSLQGYSNQPQHF
TRBD2,TRBV7-9,TRBJ2-7,.,TGTGCCAGCAGCACGTCGTTAACCGGGACTAGCGGGAGTTTCTACGAGCAGTACTTC,CASSTSLTGTSGSFYEQYF
.,TRBV6-5,TRBJ2-7,.,TGTGCCAGCAGTTACGACAGTTCCTACGAGCAGTACTTC,CASSYDSSYEQYF
.,TRBV7-9,TRBJ1-2,.,TGTGCCAGCAGCTTAGCAGGGGCCCACTATGGCTACACCTTC,CASSLAGAHYGYTF
.,TRBV28,TRBJ1-1,.,TGTGCCAGCAGTTTTCAGCTGGGGGGCGAAGCTTTCTTT,CASSFQLGGEAFF
TRBD2,TRBV27,TRBJ2-7,few,TGTGCCAGCAGTTACGGGGGGGCCTACGAGCAGTACTTC,CASSYGGAYEQYF
.,TRBV11-2,TRBJ2-1,few,TGTGCCAGCAGCTGGGTACCATCCGGGACGGACTACAATGAGCAGTTCTTC,CASSWVPSGTDYNEQFF
.,TRBV4-2,TRBJ2-1,.,TGTGCCGGCGGCCAAGATTGGGAAGAATCCTACAATGAGCAGTTCTTC,CAGGQDWEESYNEQFF
TRBD2,TRBV5-4,TRBJ2-1,.,TGTGCCAGCAGCAAGAGGACTAGCGGGACCTACAATGAGCAGTTCTTC,CASSKRTSGTYNEQFF
TRBD1,TRBV28,TRBJ2-7,.,TGTGCCAGCAGTTATCCGGGACAGGGGGTTTACGAGCAGTACTTC,CASSYPGQGVYEQYF
TRBD1,TRBV9,TRBJ2-1,.,TGTGCCAGCAGCGATCCATTACAGGGGGCGTCCTACAATGAGCAGTTCTTC,CASSDPLQGASYNEQFF
.,TRBV9,TRBJ1-6,once,TGTGCCAGCAGCGGAGCGGCTTCACCCCTCCACTTT,CASSGAASPLHF
TRBD1,TRBV5-6,TRBJ1-1,.,TGTGCCACCAGCTTGGGGGGACAGGGGCGGACTGAAGCTTTCTTT,CATSLGGQGRTEAFF
.,TRBV4-1,TRBJ2-7,.,TGCGCCAGCAGCCAAGTAGGTCAGACAGAGCAGTACTTC,CASSQVGQTEQYF
.,TRBV11-1,TRBJ1-2,.,TGTGCCAGCAGCTCGACCCTTAACTATGGCTACACCTTC,CASSSTLNYGYTF
TRBD1,TRBV4-1,TRBJ1-2,.,TGCGCCAGCAGCCAAGCCGGGACAGGGCCGAAGAACTATGGCTACACCTTC,CASSQAGTGPKNYGYTF
.,TRBV2,TRBJ2-1,.,TGTGCCAGCAGGGACTTCAGCTCCTACAATGAGCAGTTCTTC,CASRDFSSYNEQFF
.,TRBV28,TRBJ2-7,.,TGTGCCAGCAGTTTATCACAGGGGGGGCACTACGAGCAGTACTTC,CASSLSQGGHYEQYF
.,TRBV28,TRBJ1-1,.,TGTGCCAGCAGCCCCCTGAGATCCGGCATGAACACTGAAGCTTTCTTT,CASSPLRSGMNTEAFF
.,TRBV19,TRBJ1-1,.,TGTGCCAGTAGTATAGATACCCTGGGGGTGAACACTGAAGCTTTCTTT,CASSIDTLGVNTEAFF
TRBD1,TRBV28,TRBJ1-3,.,TGTGCCAGCACCCTACAGTGGACAGGGCGAGGAAACACCATATATTTT,CASTLQWTGRGNTIYF